This passage covers 15 T cell receptor beta chains from one sample sequenced in a study of OX40 agonist ivuxolimab in advanced cancers. Some clones are missing from TCRdb's copy, which holds only in-frame ones; the method was immunoSEQ multiplex PCR. The top ten hold just over 2% of the sample, which has some 65,000 clones, about nine tenths seen once. The specimen was CD4+ or CD8+ T cells sorted from blood, collected in a trial of the OX40 agonist ivuxolimab. These receptor sequences come from an adult with an advanced solid tumor such as melanoma, head and neck, liver or kidney cancer.

The chain has TRBV5-4 and TRBJ2-7; TRBD2 aligns across 14 bases. Trimming took 5 bases from V and 3 from J; bases not matched to a gene: 10. The CDR3 runs 17 residues. Germline V lookup: CDR1 SGHNT, CDR2 YYREEE (reference sequence). In DNA form, the CDR3 reads TGTGCCAGCAGACCGCGACTAGCGGGAGGGCAAAGCTACGAGCAGTACTTC. Its translation is CASRPRLAGGQSYEQYF. Full variable domain (missing parts from reference TRBV5-4 and TRBJ2-7): ETGVTQSPTHLIKTRGQQVTLRCSSQSGHNTVSWYQQALGQGPQFIFQYYREEENGRGNFPPRFSGLQFPNYSSELNVNALELDDSALYLCASRPRLAGGQSYEQYFGPGTRLTVT.

This clone has a single count. The CDR3 loop reads CASSGTGPNSPLHF. In nucleotides, the CDR3 is TGTGCCAGCAGCGGGACAGGGCCTAATTCACCCCTCCACTTT. This chain connects TRBV2 to TRBJ1-6; 9 nucleotides match TRBD1. This CDR3 region has 14 residues. The trim removed 6 bases at V and 6 bases at J, leaving 3 bases unmatched. Germline CDR1 reads SNHLY; CDR2 reads FYNNEI.

This chain uses TRBV27 with TRBJ2-1; 11 bases map to TRBD2. The CDR3 spans 14 residues. The trim removed 5 bases at V and 13 bases at J, leaving 10 bases unmatched. Germline-derived CDR1 and CDR2 are MNHEY and SMNVEV (reference sequence). The CDR3 sequence is CASSQGDSGRAQFF. DNA of the CDR3: TGTGCCAGCAGTCAAGGAGATAGCGGGAGGGCCCAGTTCTTC.

This clone was detected once. CDR3 bases: TGTGCCAGCAGCCGGGACGGGATTAATGAAAAACTGTTTTTT. It encodes CASSRDGINEKLFF. The chain is built from TRBV6-1 and TRBJ1-4; D is perhaps TRBD1 (5 bases). The V gene's germline CDR1 is MNHNS and CDR2 SASEGT. The CDR3 spans 14 residues. V was cut by 6 bases and J by 4 bases, with 12 bases left in between.

The J gene is TRBJ2-4, the V gene TRBV7-8; 7 bases are a match to TRBD1. Germline V gene sequence: CDR1 SGHVS, CDR2 FQNEAQ. V shed 5 bases and J 8 bases; nucleotides not matched to a gene: 12. This CDR3 has 15 residues. For the CDR3, the DNA is TGTGCCAGCAGCCTAAATCGGGACAGAGGGGACATTCAGTACTTC. Its translation: CASSLNRDRGDIQYF.

This clone was recorded a few times. The V and J genes are TRBV7-2 and TRBJ1-2; tentatively, D is TRBD1 (5 bases). The V end lost 5 bases, the J end lost 7 bases, and 11 bases lay between the germline ends. Per the germline V gene, CDR1 is SGHTA and CDR2 is FQGNSA. CDR3 length: 12 residues. The DNA for the CDR3 is TGTGCCAGCAGCCCAGGGACGGGTGGCTACACCTTC. Its protein is CASSPGTGGYTF.

The table lists this clone with a few counts. The genes are TRBV4-1 and TRBJ1-4; D might be TRBD1 (5 bases). There are 15 residues in the CDR3. The V end lost 4 bases, the J end lost 6 bases, and 15 bases lay between the germline ends. Germline V CDR1 and CDR2: MGHRA, YSYEKL. The CDR3 coding sequence is TGCGCCAGCAGCCCGGGTGGCCGAGGGGATGAAAAACTGTTTTTT. It codes for CASSPGGRGDEKLFF.

The chain combines TRBV5-1 with TRBJ2-2; D unclear. The CDR3 runs to 13 residues. Germline V lookup: CDR1 SGHRS, CDR2 YFSETQ. V was clipped by 0 bases and J by 6 bases, with 6 bases between them. DNA for the CDR3: TGCGCCAGCAGCTTGGAGGCGCCCGGGGAGCTGTTTTTT. Translating it yields CASSLEAPGELFF.

The V gene is TRBV5-1, the J gene TRBJ2-1; TRBD2 agrees at 9 bases. This CDR3 has 15 residues. Germline loops: CDR1 SGHRS, CDR2 YFSETQ. After removal of 0 bases from V and 6 bases from J, the junction contained 4 bases not matched to a gene. The CDR3 here is CASSLGGLASNEQFF. In DNA form, the CDR3 reads TGCGCCAGCAGCTTGGGGGGACTAGCCTCCAATGAGCAGTTCTTC.

The genes are TRBV29-1 and TRBJ2-7; D remains unclear. Trimming removed 4 bases at V and 6 bases at J, with 19 bases between. CDR1 and CDR2 (germline): SQVTM, ANQGSEA. The CDR3 contains 14 residues. The CDR3 DNA is TGCAGCGTTGTAGATGGCAGGATGACCTTCGAGCAGTACTTC. This encodes CSVVDGRMTFEQYF.

The chain joins TRBV6-5 to TRBJ2-6; D ambiguous. CDR3 length: 16 residues. Germline values: CDR1 MNHEY, CDR2 SVGAGI. Trimming left V 2 bases short and J 0 bases short, with 8 bases between. CDR3 sequence (DNA): TGTGCCAGCAGTTACGAGTTAAGCTCTGGGGCCAACGTCCTGACTTTC. Protein: CASSYELSSGANVLTF.

This chain links TRBV25-1 with TRBJ1-4; no reliable D call. Trimming stripped 2 bases from V and 6 bases from J, with 22 bases between. The germline gives CDR1 MGHDK, CDR2 SYGVNS. This CDR3 region has 18 residues. The CDR3 DNA reads TGTGCCAGCAGTGAACTGGGCGGCAGTCACCACTCGGATGAAAAACTGTTTTTT. This translates into CASSELGGSHHSDEKLFF.

This clone has only a few counts. The chain employs TRBV18 and TRBJ2-7, with TRBD2 matching over 10 bases. The CDR3 contains 14 residues. Trimming cost V 3 bases and J 5 bases; bases outside gene matches: 4. Per germline, CDR1 KGHSH and CDR2 LQKENI. The chain's CDR3 is CASSPASGSHEQYF. Written as DNA, the CDR3 is TGTGCCAGCTCACCGGCTAGCGGGAGCCACGAGCAGTACTTC.

V usage is TRBV19 and J usage is TRBJ1-5, with 7 positions matching TRBD1. V lost 7 bases and J lost 3; bases outside the gene matches: 9. The CDR3 is 15 amino acids. The V gene's germline CDR1 is LNHDA and CDR2 SQIVND (reference sequence). CDR3 in amino acids: CASTHTGAVNQPQHF. The CDR3 DNA sequence: TGTGCCAGTACCCACACAGGGGCGGTCAATCAGCCCCAGCATTTT.

The gene calls are TRBV5-4 and TRBJ2-7; D call uncertain. From germline, CDR1 is SGHNT and CDR2 YYREEE (reference sequence). This CDR3 contains 13 residues. V was shortened by 0 bases and J by 7 bases, with 11 bases between the two germline ends. The CDR3 is CASSLDSPGEQYF. The DNA for the CDR3 is TGTGCCAGCAGCTTGGACAGCCCGGGTGAGCAGTACTTC. Filled out from reference TRBV5-4 and TRBJ2-7, the complete variable domain reads ETGVTQSPTHLIKTRGQQVTLRCSSQSGHNTVSWYQQALGQGPQFIFQYYREEENGRGNFPPRFSGLQFPNYSSELNVNALELDDSALYLCASSLDSPGEQYFGPGTRLTVT.